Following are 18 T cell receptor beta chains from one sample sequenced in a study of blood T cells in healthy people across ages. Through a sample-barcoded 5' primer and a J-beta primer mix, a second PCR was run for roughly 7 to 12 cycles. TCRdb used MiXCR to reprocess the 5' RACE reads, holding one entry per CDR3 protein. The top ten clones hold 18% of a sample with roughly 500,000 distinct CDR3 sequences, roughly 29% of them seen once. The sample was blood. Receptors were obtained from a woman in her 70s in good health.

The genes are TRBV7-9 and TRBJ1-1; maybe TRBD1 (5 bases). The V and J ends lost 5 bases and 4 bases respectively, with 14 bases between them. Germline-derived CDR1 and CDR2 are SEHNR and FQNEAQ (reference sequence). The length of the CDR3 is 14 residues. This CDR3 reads CASSLPGGGTEAFF. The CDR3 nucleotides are TGTGCCAGCAGCCTCCCTGGGGGTGGCACTGAAGCTTTCTTT.

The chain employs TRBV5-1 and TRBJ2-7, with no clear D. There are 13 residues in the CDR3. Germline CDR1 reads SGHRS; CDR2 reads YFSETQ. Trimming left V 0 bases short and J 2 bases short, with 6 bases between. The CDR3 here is CASSLDIAYEQYF. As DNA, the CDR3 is TGCGCCAGCAGCTTGGACATAGCCTACGAGCAGTACTTC.

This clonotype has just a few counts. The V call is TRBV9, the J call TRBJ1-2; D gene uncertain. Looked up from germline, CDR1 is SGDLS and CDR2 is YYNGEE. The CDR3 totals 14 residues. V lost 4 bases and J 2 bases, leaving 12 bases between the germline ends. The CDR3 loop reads CASSPSPENYGYTF. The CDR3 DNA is TGTGCCAGCAGCCCCTCCCCAGAGAACTATGGCTACACCTTC.

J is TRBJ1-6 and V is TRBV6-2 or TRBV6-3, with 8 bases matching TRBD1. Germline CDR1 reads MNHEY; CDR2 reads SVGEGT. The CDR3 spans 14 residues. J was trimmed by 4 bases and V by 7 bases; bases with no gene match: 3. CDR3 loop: CASNQGAYNSPLHF. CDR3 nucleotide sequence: TGTGCCAGCAACCAGGGGGCGTATAATTCACCCCTCCACTTT.

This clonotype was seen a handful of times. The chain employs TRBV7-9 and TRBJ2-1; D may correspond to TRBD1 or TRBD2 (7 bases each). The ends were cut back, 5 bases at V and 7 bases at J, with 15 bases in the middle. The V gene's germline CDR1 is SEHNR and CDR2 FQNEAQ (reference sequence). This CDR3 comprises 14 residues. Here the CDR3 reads CASSQRDSQNEQFF. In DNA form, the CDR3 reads TGTGCCAGCAGCCAGCGGGACAGCCAAAATGAGCAGTTCTTC.

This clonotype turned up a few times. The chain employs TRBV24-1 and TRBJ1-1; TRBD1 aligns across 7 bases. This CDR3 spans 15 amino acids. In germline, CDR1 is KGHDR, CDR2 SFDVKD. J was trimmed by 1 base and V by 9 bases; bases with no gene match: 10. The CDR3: CATASPGQRNTEAFF. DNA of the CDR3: TGTGCCACCGCCTCGCCGGGACAGCGGAACACTGAAGCTTTCTTT.

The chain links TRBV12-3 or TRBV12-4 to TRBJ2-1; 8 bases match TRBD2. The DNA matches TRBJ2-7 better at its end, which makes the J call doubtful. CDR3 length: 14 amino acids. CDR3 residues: CASSSTSGSHEQYF. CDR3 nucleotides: TGTGCCAGCAGTTCTACTAGCGGATCCCACGAGCAGTACTTC.

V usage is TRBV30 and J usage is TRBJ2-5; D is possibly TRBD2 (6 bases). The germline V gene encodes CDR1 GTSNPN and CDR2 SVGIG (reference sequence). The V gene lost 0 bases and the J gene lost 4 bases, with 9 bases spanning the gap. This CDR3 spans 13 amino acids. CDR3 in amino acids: CAWSVGGVETQYF. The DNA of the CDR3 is TGTGCCTGGAGTGTAGGAGGGGTAGAGACCCAGTACTTC.

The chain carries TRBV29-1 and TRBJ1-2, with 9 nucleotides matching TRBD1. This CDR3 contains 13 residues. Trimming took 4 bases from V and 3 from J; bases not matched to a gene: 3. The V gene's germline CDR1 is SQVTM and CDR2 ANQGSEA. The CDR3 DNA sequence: TGCAGCGTTGTGACAGGGGGGTACTATGGCTACACCTTC. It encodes CSVVTGGYYGYTF.

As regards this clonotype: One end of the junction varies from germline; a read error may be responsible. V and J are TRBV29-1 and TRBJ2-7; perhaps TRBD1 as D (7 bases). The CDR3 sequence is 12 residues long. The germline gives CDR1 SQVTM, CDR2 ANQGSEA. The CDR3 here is CSVMQGGDEQYF. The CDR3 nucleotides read TGTAGCGTTATGCAGGGGGGCGACGAGCAGTACTTC.

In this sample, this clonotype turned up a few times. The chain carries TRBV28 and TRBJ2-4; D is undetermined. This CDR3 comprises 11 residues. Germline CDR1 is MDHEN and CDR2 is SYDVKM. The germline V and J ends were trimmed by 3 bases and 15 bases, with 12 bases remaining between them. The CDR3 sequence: CASSFNSKWYF. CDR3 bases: TGTGCCAGCAGTTTTAACTCAAAGTGGTACTTC. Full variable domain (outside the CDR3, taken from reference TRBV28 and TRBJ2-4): DVKVTQSSRYLVKRTGEKVFLECVQDMDHENMFWYRQDPGLGLRLIYFSYDVKMKEKGDIPEGYSVSREKKERFSLILESASTNQTSMYLCASSFNSKWYFGAGTRLSVL.

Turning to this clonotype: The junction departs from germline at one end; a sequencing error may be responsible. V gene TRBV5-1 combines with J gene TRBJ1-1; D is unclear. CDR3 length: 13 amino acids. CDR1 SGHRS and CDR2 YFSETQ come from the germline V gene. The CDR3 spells CASSLFTNTDAFF. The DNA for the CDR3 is TGCGCCAGCAGCTTGTTCACGAACACTGATGCTTTCTTT.

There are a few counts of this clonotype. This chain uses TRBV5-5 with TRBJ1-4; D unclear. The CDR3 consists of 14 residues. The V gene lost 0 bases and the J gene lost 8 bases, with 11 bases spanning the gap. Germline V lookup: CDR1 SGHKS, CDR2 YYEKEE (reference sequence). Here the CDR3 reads CASSLVRVSEKLFF. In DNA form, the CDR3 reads TGTGCCAGCAGCTTGGTCCGTGTATCAGAAAAACTGTTTTTT.

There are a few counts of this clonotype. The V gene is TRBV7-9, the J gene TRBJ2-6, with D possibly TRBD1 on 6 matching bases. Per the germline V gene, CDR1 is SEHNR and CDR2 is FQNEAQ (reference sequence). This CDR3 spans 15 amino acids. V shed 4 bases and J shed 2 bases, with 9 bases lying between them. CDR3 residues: CASSSYRAGANVLTF. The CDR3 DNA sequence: TGTGCCAGCAGCTCCTACAGGGCTGGGGCCAACGTCCTGACTTTC.

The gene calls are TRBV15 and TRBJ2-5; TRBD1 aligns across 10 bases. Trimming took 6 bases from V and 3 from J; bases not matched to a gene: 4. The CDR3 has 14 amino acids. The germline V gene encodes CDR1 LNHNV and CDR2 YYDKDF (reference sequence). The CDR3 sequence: CATRLDRGKETQYF. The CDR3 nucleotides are TGTGCCACCAGGTTGGACAGGGGGAAAGAGACCCAGTACTTC.

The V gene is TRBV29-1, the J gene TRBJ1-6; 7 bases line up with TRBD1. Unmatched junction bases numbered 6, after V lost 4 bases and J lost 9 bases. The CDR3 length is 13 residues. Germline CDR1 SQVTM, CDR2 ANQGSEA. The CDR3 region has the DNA TGCAGCGTTGGGGACAGCTCTACTTCACCCCTCCACTTT. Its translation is CSVGDSSTSPLHF.

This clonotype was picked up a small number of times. CDR3 sequence: CASSLARRFSYNEQFF. The CDR3 DNA reads as TGTGCCAGCAGTTTAGCCCGGCGGTTTTCCTACAATGAGCAGTTCTTC. The V gene is TRBV12-3 or TRBV12-4, the J gene TRBJ2-1; no reliable D call. This CDR3 spans 16 amino acids. Trimming stripped 0 bases from V and 1 base from J, with 10 bases between.

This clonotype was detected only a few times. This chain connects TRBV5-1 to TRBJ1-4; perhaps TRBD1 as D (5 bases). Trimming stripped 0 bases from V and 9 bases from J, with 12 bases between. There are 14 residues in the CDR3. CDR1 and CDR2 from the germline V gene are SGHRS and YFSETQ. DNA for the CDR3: TGCGCCAGCAGCTTGGCTACAGGCAATAAAAAACTGTTTTTT. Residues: CASSLATGNKKLFF.